These 17 T cell receptor beta chains came from one sample sequenced in a study of cytomegalovirus exposure and HLA in healthy donors. The assay was immunoSEQ multiplex PCR, and TCRdb's table has in-frame clones only and misses some. The profile covers about 44,000 clones, with roughly 93% appearing a single time and approximately 2.1% taken by the ten largest. The sample comprised PBMCs. Receptor source: a woman under 30 in good health and CMV-seronegative.

The chain links TRBV11-2 to TRBJ2-7; 7 nucleotides agree with TRBD1. CDR3 length: 14 amino acids. In germline, CDR1 is SGHAT, CDR2 FQNNGV. J was trimmed by 3 bases and V by 4 bases; bases with no gene match: 6. CDR3 in DNA: TGTGCCAGCAGCTATCGGGACAGCTTCTACGAGCAGTACTTC. As protein: CASSYRDSFYEQYF.

The chain uses TRBV2 and TRBJ1-4, with 8 bases identical to TRBD1. The CDR3 runs 14 residues. Trimming at V came to 4 bases and at J to 8 bases, leaving 6 bases not matched to a gene. Germline CDR1 is SNHLY and CDR2 is FYNNEI. CDR3 amino acids: CASSAQGAREKLFF. The CDR3, as DNA: TGTGCCAGCAGTGCTCAGGGGGCAAGGGAAAAACTGTTTTTT.

V and J are TRBV6-6 and TRBJ2-2, with a weak D call TRBD2 (6 bases). Trimming took 4 bases from V and 1 from J, leaving 13 bases between them. CDR1 is MNHNY and CDR2 is SVGAGI in the germline V gene (reference sequence). There are 16 residues in the CDR3. The CDR3: CASSSTGTLNTGELFF. The DNA of the CDR3 is TGTGCCAGCAGTTCGACCGGGACTCTGAACACCGGGGAGCTGTTTTTT.

The rearrangement uses TRBV2 and TRBJ1-4; perhaps TRBD1 as D (5 bases). V was clipped by 6 bases and J by 6 bases, with 20 bases between them. The germline V gene has CDR1 SNHLY and CDR2 FYNNEI. This CDR3 region has 16 residues. The CDR3 protein is CASRAPSGGGDEKLFF. CDR3 nucleotides: TGTGCCAGCAGAGCTCCCTCTGGGGGAGGCGATGAAAAACTGTTTTTT.

The chain has TRBV19 and TRBJ2-2, with TRBD1 identical over 8 bases. The V and J ends lost 4 bases and 6 bases, in that order; junction bases with no gene match: 7. Germline CDR1 LNHDA, CDR2 SQIVND (reference sequence). The CDR3 is 15 amino acids. The CDR3 loop reads CASSKGQGAPGELFF. The DNA of the CDR3 is TGTGCCAGTAGTAAAGGGCAGGGGGCTCCCGGGGAGCTGTTTTTT.

The chain links TRBV6-1 to TRBJ2-3; maybe TRBD1 (7 bases). The CDR3 is made up of 14 amino acids. Germline V gives CDR1 MNHNS, CDR2 SASEGT. V was clipped by 1 base and J by 5 bases, with 10 bases between them. The CDR3 protein is CASSEGQGGDTQYF. The DNA for the CDR3 is TGTGCCAGCAGTGAAGGGCAGGGGGGAGATACGCAGTATTTT.

The J gene is TRBJ2-1, the V gene TRBV4-1, with 11 bases that match TRBD2. The CDR3 is 17 residues long. Losses at the gene ends were 2 bases for V and 9 bases for J; bases not matched to a gene: 12. Germline V gene sequence: CDR1 MGHRA, CDR2 YSYEKL. The CDR3 loop reads CASSQSLGLAGGGEQFF. In nucleotides, the CDR3 is TGCGCCAGCAGCCAATCACTCGGACTAGCGGGTGGAGGTGAGCAGTTCTTC.

The chain combines TRBV19 with TRBJ1-5, with D unclear. CDR3 size: 19 residues. V lost 1 base, J lost 1 base, and 20 bases lay in between. The V gene's germline CDR1 is LNHDA and CDR2 SQIVND (reference sequence). The chain's CDR3 is CASSIGAARNLASNQPQHF. DNA of the CDR3: TGTGCCAGTAGTATAGGCGCTGCACGAAACCTAGCAAGCAATCAGCCCCAGCATTTT.

This chain connects TRBV28 to TRBJ2-3; the D is unclear. The CDR3 length is 16 residues. The V and J ends lost 3 bases and 0 bases respectively, with 13 bases between them. Germline V gene lookup returns CDR1 MDHEN and CDR2 SYDVKM. CDR3 DNA: TGTGCCAGCAGTTTCCCCCTTGTAGCAAGCACAGATACGCAGTATTTT. Its translation: CASSFPLVASTDTQYF.

The V call is TRBV7-2, the J call TRBJ1-2; possible D gene TRBD1, 5 bases. V lost 3 bases and J lost 6, with 8 bases in between. CDR1 is SGHTA and CDR2 is FQGNSA in the germline V gene. The CDR3 covers 12 residues. CDR3 loop: CASSFGGDGYTF. The CDR3 DNA reads as TGTGCCAGCAGCTTCGGGGGGGATGGCTACACCTTC.

The rearrangement joins TRBV14 to TRBJ1-2; D remains ambiguous. The germline gives CDR1 SGHDN, CDR2 FVKESK. Trimming took 0 bases from V and 4 from J, leaving 15 bases between them. The CDR3 runs to 16 residues. In nucleotides, the CDR3 is TGTGCCAGCAGCCAAGATCCGGTCAGCCTAGGCTATGGCTACACCTTC. Translation gives CASSQDPVSLGYGYTF.

The chain links TRBV19 to TRBJ1-5; TRBD1 aligns across 7 bases. The CDR3 is 18 amino acids. The V gene's germline CDR1 is LNHDA and CDR2 SQIVND (reference sequence). The ends lost 3 bases at V and 0 bases at J; junction bases unmatched: 11. DNA for the CDR3: TGTGCCAGTAGTATCCCAACCGTCGACAGGGATAGCAATCAGCCCCAGCATTTT. It translates to CASSIPTVDRDSNQPQHF.

This chain links TRBV6-1 with TRBJ2-7; tentative D call: TRBD2 (6 bases). This CDR3 is 13 amino acids long. Deletions cut 4 bases from V and 3 bases from J, with 10 bases between. The germline CDR1 and CDR2 sequences are MNHNS and SASEGT. The CDR3 spells CASSVEGYYEQYF. In nucleotides, the CDR3 is TGTGCCAGCAGTGTGGAGGGTTACTACGAGCAGTACTTC.

The chain couples TRBV6-5 to TRBJ2-1; D unclear. The CDR3 runs to 13 residues. Trimming stripped 4 bases from V and 12 bases from J, with 16 bases between. From germline, CDR1 is MNHEY and CDR2 SVGAGI. The CDR3 loop reads CASSSQQRTGQFF. The CDR3 bases are TGTGCCAGCAGTTCACAACAACGAACGGGGCAGTTCTTC.

The count of this clone is one. V and J are TRBV7-8 and TRBJ1-2; 8 bases map to TRBD1. The CDR3 totals 16 residues. Germline assignment: CDR1 SGHVS and CDR2 FQNEAQ. V lost 1 base and J lost 4; bases outside the gene matches: 8. Here the CDR3 reads CASSLVGQVIGYGYTF. Written as DNA, the CDR3 is TGTGCCAGCAGCTTAGTGGGACAGGTTATCGGCTATGGCTACACCTTC.

This chain joins TRBV10-3 and TRBJ2-2, with 10 bases aligning to TRBD1. In germline, CDR1 is ENHRY, CDR2 SYGVKD. V was clipped by 4 bases and J by 2 bases; unmatched bases: 13. CDR3 length: 19 residues. The CDR3 reads CAISGTKDRGLTNTGELFF. The CDR3 DNA sequence: TGTGCCATCAGTGGGACAAAAGACAGGGGGCTAACTAACACCGGGGAGCTGTTTTTT.

The chain combines TRBV6-1 with TRBJ1-2; TRBD1 is a possible D gene (6 bases). The CDR3 sequence is 13 residues long. Germline-derived CDR1 and CDR2 are MNHNS and SASEGT. V was trimmed by 3 bases and J by 2 bases, leaving 7 bases between them. The CDR3 here is CASSDTGNYGYTF. In DNA, the CDR3 is TGTGCCAGCAGTGACACAGGGAACTATGGCTACACCTTC.